Reported below is one T cell receptor (beta chain). Its matching antigen is unknown. This sample is drawn from a study of cytomegalovirus exposure and HLA in healthy donors. Findings and caveats of the study: Upon later analysis, TCR association rates were observed to vary by HLA locus, being highest for DRB1 and lowest for HLA-C. According to the study, approximately 150 TCR beta chains were cytomegalovirus-associated. TCR beta chains associated with HLA were, in a later analysis, more clonally expanded than equally common others. The classifier reportedly diagnosed cytomegalovirus status with high sensitivity and specificity.

13 Jbeta primers and 60 Vbeta primers were used for the PCR. Data came from immunoSEQ multiplex PCR; TCRdb stores just in-frame clones and leaves some out. Of 150,000 to 180,000 clones listed, under 85% are singletons. There are 15 residues in the CDR3. After removal of 5 bases from V and 2 bases from J, the junction contained 6 bases not matched to a gene. Germline values: CDR1 MDHEN, CDR2 SYDVKM. The receptor was isolated from a man younger than 35 in good health and CMV-seronegative. Sequencing input: PBMCs. This chain uses TRBV28 with TRBJ2-3; 8 bases map to TRBD1. CDR3 sequence (DNA): TGTGCCAGCAGTGAGGTTCAGGGGGCCACAGATACGCAGTATTTT. This translates into CASSEVQGATDTQYF.